This passage covers 19 T cell receptor beta chains from one sample sequenced in a study of blood T cell repertoires in COVID-19. This table comes from immunoSEQ multiplex PCR, and its TCRdb copy is limited to in-frame clones, with some not included. In the table there are fewer than 150,000 clones, roughly 84% of which are singletons. The sequenced material came from PBMCs or T cells enriched from blood (not recorded which). These receptors all come from a man between 50 and 59 years old in a cohort exposed to, infected with or recovered from COVID-19 (not recorded which).

This chain uses TRBV28 with TRBJ2-7, with unresolved D. The germline gives CDR1 MDHEN, CDR2 SYDVKM. V lost 5 bases, J lost 3 bases, and 8 bases lay in between. The CDR3 runs 12 residues. The DNA for the CDR3 is TGTGCCAGCAGTAACATTAACTACGAGCAGTACTTC. It specifies CASSNINYEQYF. Using reference TRBV28 and TRBJ2-7 for the parts outside the CDR3, the full variable domain is DVKVTQSSRYLVKRTGEKVFLECVQDMDHENMFWYRQDPGLGLRLIYFSYDVKMKEKGDIPEGYSVSREKKERFSLILESASTNQTSMYLCASSNINYEQYFGPGTRLTVT.

The chain uses TRBV7-9 and TRBJ2-4; 11 positions match TRBD1. Germline V gene lookup returns CDR1 SEHNR and CDR2 FQNEAQ (reference sequence). The CDR3 consists of 15 residues. J gave up 8 bases and V 4 bases, and 7 bases lay outside the gene matches. As DNA, the CDR3 is TGTGCCAGCAGCTCCGGGACAGGGGGTATAGACATTCAGTACTTC. It is translated as CASSSGTGGIDIQYF.

This chain uses TRBV7-9 with TRBJ2-1; TRBD2 matches at 9 bases. This CDR3 is built from 15 residues. Germline CDR1 SEHNR, CDR2 FQNEAQ (reference sequence). V was clipped by 6 bases and J by 4 bases; unmatched bases: 7. CDR3 protein: CASRPGTSPYNEQFF. The CDR3 DNA sequence: TGTGCCAGCAGGCCCGGGACTAGCCCTTACAATGAGCAGTTCTTC.

V usage is TRBV4-1 and J usage is TRBJ2-1; D is perhaps TRBD2 (5 bases). Per germline, CDR1 MGHRA and CDR2 YSYEKL. V was cut by 0 bases and J by 6 bases, with 12 bases left in between. This CDR3 has 15 amino acids. The CDR3 DNA reads as TGCGCCAGCAGCCAAGATACGGGGTCCGGCAATGAGCAGTTCTTC. Its translation is CASSQDTGSGNEQFF.

J is TRBJ1-1 and V is TRBV12-3 or TRBV12-4, with D perhaps TRBD1 (5 bases). The CDR3 runs to 13 residues. Trimming removed 5 bases from V and 5 bases from J, with 12 bases in between. The CDR3 nucleotides are TGTGCCAGCAGTCGGGACTACAAAACTGAAGCTTTCTTT. It codes for CASSRDYKTEAFF.

The chain has TRBV24-1 and TRBJ2-2; D perhaps matches TRBD1 (5 bases). Trimming shortened V by 4 bases and J by 5 bases, and 13 bases separated the two germline ends. This CDR3 has 15 residues. The germline V gene encodes CDR1 KGHDR and CDR2 SFDVKD. The CDR3 sequence: CATSDPGQPTGELFF. The CDR3 DNA sequence: TGTGCCACCAGTGACCCTGGACAACCGACCGGGGAGCTGTTTTTT.

The chain recombines TRBV7-2 with TRBJ2-2, with D maybe TRBD2 (6 bases). V shed 5 bases and J shed 0 bases, with 10 bases lying between them. CDR3 length: 15 residues. CDR1 is SGHTA, CDR2 FQGNSA, per germline. In DNA form, the CDR3 reads TGTGCCAGCAGCCCGACTAGAGCGAACACCGGGGAGCTGTTTTTT. Protein sequence: CASSPTRANTGELFF.

The rearrangement links TRBV2 to TRBJ2-2; 11 nucleotides line up with TRBD2. The CDR3 is 16 residues long. After removal of 3 bases from V and 6 bases from J, the junction contained 6 bases not matched to a gene. Germline lookup yields CDR1 SNHLY and CDR2 FYNNEI. The CDR3 bases are TGTGCCAGCAGTGATAGCGGGGGGGCCCTTTCCGGGGAGCTGTTTTTT. This gives the protein CASSDSGGALSGELFF.

The chain carries TRBV25-1 and TRBJ1-4; no clear D gene. The CDR3 totals 14 residues. The germline V gene encodes CDR1 MGHDK and CDR2 SYGVNS. V was cut by 1 base and J by 6 bases, with 9 bases left in between. The CDR3 region has the DNA TGTGCCAGCAGTGAATCTGGGCGTTATGAAAAACTGTTTTTT. Amino acids: CASSESGRYEKLFF.

The chain links TRBV29-1 to TRBJ2-7, with a possible D match to TRBD1 (7 bases). The CDR3 is 13 residues long. The germline gives CDR1 SQVTM, CDR2 ANQGSEA. With 7 bases removed from V and 0 bases from J, the gap between germline ends came to 13 bases. This CDR3 reads CSAQGTYSYEQYF. In DNA form, the CDR3 reads TGCAGCGCACAGGGGACTTACTCCTACGAGCAGTACTTC.

The chain combines TRBV7-2 with TRBJ1-4; no definite D call. The CDR3 contains 17 residues. CDR1 SGHTA and CDR2 FQGNSA come from the germline V gene. Between the trimmed V and J ends, which lost 2 bases and 1 base, there was a span of 14 bases. CDR3 nucleotide sequence: TGTGCCAGCAGCTTATCTCGGACTCTGTTAACTAATGAAAAACTGTTTTTT. Its protein is CASSLSRTLLTNEKLFF.

The chain combines TRBV12-3 or TRBV12-4 with TRBJ1-3, with TRBD1 matching 7 bases. The CDR3 length is 13 residues. Unmatched junction bases numbered 4, after V lost 9 bases and J lost 2 bases. The CDR3 bases are TGTGCCAGTACAGGGGTTCCTGGAAACACCATATATTTT. Translating it yields CASTGVPGNTIYF.

The chain links TRBV3-1 (or the pseudogene TRBV3-2) to TRBJ2-3; perhaps TRBD1 as D (6 bases). Germline V gene sequence: CDR1 LGHDT, CDR2 YNNKEL (reference sequence). V lost 1 base, J lost 2 bases, and 13 bases lay in between. The CDR3 totals 16 residues. CDR3 sequence reads: CASSQGRGSHTDTQYF. CDR3 nucleotides: TGTGCCAGCAGCCAAGGCAGGGGTTCTCACACAGATACGCAGTATTTT.

The V call is TRBV5-5, the J call TRBJ2-5; tentatively, D is TRBD1 (5 bases). The CDR3 has 15 residues. Trimming took 4 bases from V and 5 from J, leaving 18 bases between them. Germline CDR1 reads SGHKS; CDR2 reads YYEKEE (reference sequence). This CDR3 reads CASSQPGLGAETQYF. The CDR3 nucleotides read TGTGCCAGCAGCCAACCGGGCTTAGGGGCCGAGACCCAGTACTTC.

CDR3 bases: TGTGCCACCAGAAGTCGACAGGGCTACACTGAAGCTTTCTTT. Translated: CATRSRQGYTEAFF. The chain recombines TRBV15 with TRBJ1-1, with TRBD1 identical over 7 bases. V lost 6 bases and J lost 3; bases outside the gene matches: 7. This CDR3 contains 14 residues. Germline V gene sequence: CDR1 LNHNV, CDR2 YYDKDF (reference sequence).

This clone appeared once. The chain is built from TRBV4-2 and TRBJ2-5, with 12 bases matching TRBD2. V dropped 1 base and J dropped 7; count of bases not matched to a gene: 10. This CDR3 has 17 residues. The V gene's germline CDR1 is LGHNA and CDR2 YNFKEQ. The CDR3 DNA reads as TGTGCCAGCAGCCAAGGGGAACTAGCGGGGGGTTTTGTGACCCAGTACTTC. Amino acid sequence: CASSQGELAGGFVTQYF.

J is TRBJ1-2 and V is TRBV11-2, with unresolved D. The length of the CDR3 is 16 residues. V lost 0 bases and J 2 bases, leaving 13 bases between the germline ends. Germline V gives CDR1 SGHAT, CDR2 FQNNGV. CDR3 region: CASSLDYETSNYGYTF. The CDR3 nucleotides are TGTGCCAGCAGCTTAGATTATGAGACAAGCAACTATGGCTACACCTTC.

The V gene is TRBV7-2, the J gene TRBJ2-5, with TRBD2 identical over 12 bases. The germline V gene has CDR1 SGHTA and CDR2 FQGNSA. The CDR3 runs 19 residues. V was clipped by 4 bases and J by 3 bases; unmatched bases: 15. The CDR3 coding sequence is TGTGCCAGCAGCTCCCTCCCAATACTAGCGGGGGGTAGCAAAGAGACCCAGTACTTC. Translating it yields CASSSLPILAGGSKETQYF. Together with reference TRBV7-2 and TRBJ2-5, the CDR3 gives the full variable domain: GAGVSQSPSNKVTEKGKDVELRCDPISGHTALYWYRQSLGQGLEFLIYFQGNSAPDKSGLPSDRFSAERTGGSVSTLTIQRTQQEDSAVYLCASSSLPILAGGSKETQYFGPGTRLLVL.

This clone was seen just once. The chain is built from TRBV27 and TRBJ2-1; D remains ambiguous. V was shortened by 6 bases and J by 4 bases, with 4 bases between the two germline ends. CDR3 length: 11 residues. Germline CDR1 MNHEY, CDR2 SMNVEV (reference sequence). DNA of the CDR3: TGTGCCAGCAGGAGATACAATGAGCAGTTCTTC. Translated: CASRRYNEQFF.